This TCR beta chain was retrieved from a study of response to subunit inactivated influenza vaccine. Study outcomes and limitations: Authors proposed each seasonal influenza vaccination draws in few new T cells.

CDR1 is DFQATT and CDR2 is SNEGSKA in the germline V gene (reference sequence). The CDR3 totals 14 residues. Between the trimmed V and J ends, which lost 6 bases and 9 bases, there was a span of 21 bases. This clonotype appeared a few times. Its antigen is unknown. MiXCR, applied by TCRdb to the RT-PCR reads, yields one record per CDR3 protein. The sample has about 800,000 distinct CDR3 sequences; 21% are singletons. The TCR originated in a man aged 45-65 years who received an inactivated influenza vaccine. The J gene is TRBJ1-5, the V gene TRBV20-1; D possibly corresponds to TRBD1 (5 bases). This sample comprised PBMCs from blood, obtained around 5 days after vaccination. The CDR3 reads CSARPGLPQWPQHF. The DNA of the CDR3 is TGCAGTGCACGGCCGGGACTTCCCCAATGGCCCCAGCATTTT.